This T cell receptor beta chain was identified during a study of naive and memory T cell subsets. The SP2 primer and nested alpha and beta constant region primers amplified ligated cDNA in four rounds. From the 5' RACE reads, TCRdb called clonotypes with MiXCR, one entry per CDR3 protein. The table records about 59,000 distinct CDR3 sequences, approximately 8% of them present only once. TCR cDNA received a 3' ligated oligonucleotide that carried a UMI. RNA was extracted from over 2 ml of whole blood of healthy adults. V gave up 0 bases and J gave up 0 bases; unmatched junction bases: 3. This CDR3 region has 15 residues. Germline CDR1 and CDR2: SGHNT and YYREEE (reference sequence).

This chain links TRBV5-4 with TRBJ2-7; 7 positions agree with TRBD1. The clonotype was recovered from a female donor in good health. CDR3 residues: CASSLGDSLSYEQYF. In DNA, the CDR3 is TGTGCCAGCAGCTTGGGGGACAGCCTCTCCTACGAGCAGTACTTC.